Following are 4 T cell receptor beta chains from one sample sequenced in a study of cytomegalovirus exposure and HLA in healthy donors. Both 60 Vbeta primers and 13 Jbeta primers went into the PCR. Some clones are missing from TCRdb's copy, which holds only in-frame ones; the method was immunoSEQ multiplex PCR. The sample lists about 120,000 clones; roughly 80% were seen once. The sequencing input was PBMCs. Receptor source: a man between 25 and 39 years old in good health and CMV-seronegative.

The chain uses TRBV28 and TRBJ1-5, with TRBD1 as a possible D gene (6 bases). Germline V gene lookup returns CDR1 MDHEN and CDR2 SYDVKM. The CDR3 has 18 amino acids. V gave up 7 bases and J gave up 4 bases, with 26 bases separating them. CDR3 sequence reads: CASTGGGVGQIGNQPQHF. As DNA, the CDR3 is TGTGCCAGCACTGGGGGGGGCGTAGGTCAAATAGGGAATCAGCCCCAGCATTTT.

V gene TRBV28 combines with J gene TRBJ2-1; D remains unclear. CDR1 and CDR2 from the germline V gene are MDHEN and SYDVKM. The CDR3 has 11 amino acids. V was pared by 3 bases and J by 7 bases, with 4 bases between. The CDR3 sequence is CASSLENEQFF. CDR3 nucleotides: TGTGCCAGCAGTTTGGAGAATGAGCAGTTCTTC.

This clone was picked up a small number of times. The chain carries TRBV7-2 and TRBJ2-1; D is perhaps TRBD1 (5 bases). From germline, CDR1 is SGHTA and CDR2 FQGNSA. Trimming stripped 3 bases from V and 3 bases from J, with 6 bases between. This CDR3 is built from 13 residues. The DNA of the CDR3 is TGTGCCAGCAGCTTGCAGGGCTACAATGAGCAGTTCTTC. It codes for CASSLQGYNEQFF.

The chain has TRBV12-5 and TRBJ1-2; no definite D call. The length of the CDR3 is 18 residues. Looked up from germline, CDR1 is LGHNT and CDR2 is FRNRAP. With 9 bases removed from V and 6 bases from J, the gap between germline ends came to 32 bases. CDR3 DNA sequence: TGTGCTAGCTTTTGTGCGTGCGGCATAATTAGCTCAATGGATGGCTACACCTTC. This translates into CASFCACGIISSMDGYTF. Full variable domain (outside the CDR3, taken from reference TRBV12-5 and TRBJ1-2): DARVTQTPRHKVTEMGQEVTMRCQPILGHNTVFWYRQTMMQGLELLAYFRNRAPLDDSGMPKDRFSAEMPDATLATLKIQPSEPRDSAVYFCASFCACGIISSMDGYTFGSGTRLTVV.